The T cell receptor (beta chain) described here comes from a study of blood T cells in healthy people across ages (dated by TCRdb to between 2015 and 2017). Looking at the study overall: In model experiments, roughly one uniquely barcoded TCR beta cDNA molecule per two T cells was captured by template switching. Age-related changes in TCR beta repertoire diversity were measured in the study by deep sequencing normalized with unique cDNA molecular identifiers. The donors were split into four age groups: young (average 16 years), middle-aged (roughly 39), aged (approximately 60) and long-lived (more than 80). To avoid experimental bias, donors of different ages were randomly spread across the sequencing lanes. The study analyzed two additional independent replicas of 1 million unique cDNA reads from the same blood draw for two donors, one aged 18 to 30 and one aged 80 or older. Overall study results and their limits: Because the CMV infection status of the donors was unknown, age-related changes in expanded clonotypes may potentially have been confounded. As age increased, observed TCR beta diversity per million T cells dropped in a roughly linear way, and a significant reduction was already evident by age 40. The percentage of naive T cells measured by flow cytometry correlated strongly with observed TCR beta diversity. Compared with the aged group, more naive CD4+ T cells, fewer expanded clones and increased TCR diversity were shown by the long-lived group, suggesting age selection. Bulk unsorted PBMC profiling prevented conclusive comparison of naive and antigen-experienced compartments. Estimates of total diversity based on one million sequenced T cells were considered lower bounds and underestimates.

V loses 7 bases, J loses 3 bases, and the germline ends lie 7 bases apart. The CDR3, from cysteine to phenylalanine, totals 11 residues. The entry retains the CDR3 DNA only, 33 bases that are in frame from base 1. The germline V gene yields SNHLY for CDR1 and FYNNEI for CDR2. Systemically healthy Caucasian individuals from Russia, 39 in total and aged roughly 6 to 100 years, were included as donors. Approximately 10 milliliters of peripheral blood were collected from each donor into EDTA-treated Vacutainer tubes. Ficoll-Paque density-gradient centrifugation was used to isolate PBMCs, with at least 6.5 million obtained per sample. Trizol reagent was used to extract total RNA from the PBMCs, yielding at least 5.5 micrograms per sample. Naive CD45RAhigh/CD27high T cell percentages were measured by flow cytometry on a PBMC aliquot from every donor. The library was made by 5' RACE. Sequencer: Illumina HiSeq 2500. A second roughly 7 to 11 cycle PCR used a sample-barcoded 5' primer and a J-beta primer mix. A unique molecular identifier was introduced onto each TCR beta cDNA molecule by a template-switch 5' adaptor carrying 12 random nucleotides. Each sample yielded at least 2.5 million CDR3-containing paired-end reads. First-strand cDNA synthesis was performed from all RNA using the Mint cDNA synthesis kit, with priming by a TRBC-specific oligonucleotide. Following uracil-DNA glycosylase treatment, all cDNA underwent a first 18-cycle PCR with the universal primers M1SS and BC2_uni_R. In the original analysis: For normalization, 1 million high-quality reads, each with a distinct molecular identifier, were randomly selected from each sample. Reads with shared molecular identifiers were discarded instead of being binned into consensus sequences. MiTCR, with a Q25 quality threshold and the strictest error-elimination algorithm, was used for CDR3 identification, clonotype clustering and error correction. A nonparametric unseen species model with Euler transformation was used to estimate lower-bound total TCR beta diversity. The public reads were run again by TCRdb, first through fastp at Q25 and then through MiXCR, and only productive beta chains were kept. Rows are combined by CDR3 protein, so each entry shows the most common genes and DNA. TCRdb, rather than the study authors, made the V and J calls. For this sample the table gives approximately 1.5 million distinct CDR3 sequences, of which about 32% were detected only once. The ten largest clones represent over 9% of the sample.

This clonotype was detected only a few times. What antigen it recognizes has not been identified. Base qualities are missing; no much larger clone stands one base away. This receptor was obtained from a woman aged 25 to 39 in good health. The sequence is built from TRBV2 and TRBJ2-7, with no confidently assigned D gene. Sequencing used blood. The DNA sequence is given as TGTGCCAGCAACAACCTCTACGAGCAGTACTTC. This translates into CASNNLYEQYF.